This is a list of T cell receptor beta chains from one sample in a study of T cell responses to AZD1222 COVID-19 vaccine. The protocol was immunoSEQ multiplex PCR, while the TCRdb copy is restricted to in-frame clones and leaves out a portion. The data hold about 160,000 clones, with 88% observed a single time. The sample here was peripheral blood, taken 28 days after the second AZD1222 dose. The origin of the receptors is an adult who received the AZD1222 COVID-19 vaccine. The CDR3 runs from the conserved cysteine through the conserved F or W.

len,j_gene,v_gene,CDR3aa
14,TRBJ1-5,TRBV3-1/TRBV3-2,CASSTGGVGQPQHF
19,TRBJ1-1,TRBV4-1,CASSQEILGQLGMNTEAFF
14,TRBJ1-2,TRBV4-1,CASSQQDRARGYTF
12,TRBJ2-7,TRBV18,CASSPTGYEQYF
12,TRBJ1-2,TRBV13,CASAYGNYGYTF
13,TRBJ2-3,TRBV3-1/TRBV3-2,CASTARGGDTQYF
16,TRBJ2-2,TRBV5-4,CASSSQTGGGTGELFF
14,TRBJ2-5,TRBV11-2,CASSWGTVQGTQYF
12,TRBJ1-6,TRBV5-6,CASSFGGTPLHF
13,TRBJ2-7,TRBV27,CASRAGHIYEQYF
12,TRBJ2-5,TRBV29-1,CSAYSRGGAQYF
13,TRBJ2-2,TRBV12-3/TRBV12-4,CASSPVRTGELFF
11,TRBJ2-7,TRBV20-1,CSAPTPYEQYF
14,TRBJ1-2,TRBV30,CAWSPPFLGYGYTF
14,TRBJ2-5,TRBV6-5,CASKVGGAGETQYF
15,TRBJ2-3,TRBV19,CASSTTGVGTDTQYF
14,TRBJ2-2,TRBV30,CAWSVQGFTGELFF
14,TRBJ2-7,TRBV7-8,CASSLLREAYEQYF
15,TRBJ1-1,TRBV28,CASRIPGASRTEAFF
12,TRBJ2-5,TRBV6-5,CASSSGAETQYF
17,TRBJ1-5,TRBV18,CASSHRAGLRSNQPQHF
16,TRBJ1-2,TRBV6-6,CASSYSLVDRDYGYTF
18,TRBJ2-1,TRBV23-1,CASSHRPVSDDGDREKFF
13,TRBJ1-1,TRBV29-1,CSGEQGLNTEAFF
11,TRBJ1-5,TRBV2,CASRGGGAQHF
13,TRBJ2-1,TRBV11-2,CASSLSLGNEQFF
18,TRBJ2-1,TRBV18,CASSRRDSRAGSYNEQFF